One and the same sample provided the 6 T cell receptor beta chains below, sequenced in a study of cytomegalovirus exposure and HLA in healthy donors. The protocol was immunoSEQ multiplex PCR, while the TCRdb copy is restricted to in-frame clones and leaves out a portion. The table records about 240,000 clones, approximately 90% of them present only once. The material sequenced was PBMCs. These receptors were obtained from a man between 18 and 29 years old in good health and CMV-seronegative.

The chain carries TRBV7-3 and TRBJ2-3; tentatively, D is TRBD1 (6 bases). Trimming left V 2 bases short and J 3 bases short, with 12 bases between. The CDR3 has 15 residues. Germline values: CDR1 SGHTA, CDR2 FQGTGA. CDR3: CASSLGGPLTDTQYF. CDR3 coding DNA: TGTGCCAGCAGCTTAGGGGGCCCCCTTACAGATACGCAGTATTTT.

The chain links TRBV5-6 to TRBJ2-5; 7 bases agree with TRBD2. CDR1 and CDR2 (germline): SGHDT, YYEEEE. V was pared by 0 bases and J by 4 bases, with 6 bases of the junction left unmatched. The CDR3 covers 15 residues. CDR3 amino acids: CASSLASSGVETQYF. The CDR3 DNA sequence: TGTGCCAGCAGCTTGGCCTCCAGCGGGGTAGAGACCCAGTACTTC.

This clone was seen once. V and J are TRBV19 and TRBJ2-7, with a possible D match to TRBD2 (6 bases). Germline V gene lookup returns CDR1 LNHDA and CDR2 SQIVND (reference sequence). V was trimmed by 5 bases and J by 7 bases, leaving 15 bases between them. This CDR3 has 13 amino acids. The CDR3, as DNA: TGTGCCAGTAGTTCATCTTCAGGAGGGGAGCAGTACTTC. Amino acid sequence: CASSSSSGGEQYF.

This clone has just one count. Other DNA variants within this sample encode the same CDR3. This sequence joins TRBV6-5 and TRBJ2-5; D ambiguous. From germline, CDR1 is MNHEY and CDR2 SVGAGI. This CDR3 contains 13 residues. V was clipped by 0 bases and J by 4 bases, with 6 bases between them. CDR3 sequence (DNA): TGTGCCAGCAGTTACTCAGCAGGAGAGACCCAGTACTTC. Protein sequence: CASSYSAGETQYF.

This sequence joins TRBV30 and TRBJ1-2; TRBD1 matches at 7 bases. The germline gives CDR1 GTSNPN, CDR2 SVGIG (reference sequence). With 4 bases clipped from V and 2 bases from J, the junction kept 4 bases outside the gene matches. This CDR3 region has 13 residues. The CDR3 spells CAWTSQGNYGYTF. In nucleotides, the CDR3 is TGTGCCTGGACCTCACAGGGGAACTATGGCTACACCTTC. Combining the CDR3 with reference TRBV30 and TRBJ1-2 gives the whole variable domain SQTIHQWPATLVQPVGSPLSLECTVEGTSNPNLYWYRQAAGRGLQLLFYSVGIGQISSEVPQNLSASRPQDRQFILSSKKLLLSDSGFYLCAWTSQGNYGYTFGSGTRLTVV.

This chain uses TRBV27 with TRBJ2-7; 11 bases agree with TRBD2. This CDR3 is built from 15 residues. CDR1 is MNHEY and CDR2 is SMNVEV in the germline V gene (reference sequence). V trimming: 4 bases; J trimming: 3 bases; junction bases outside the gene matches: 5. Written as DNA, the CDR3 is TGTGCCAGCAGTTACGGGACTAGCGGATTCTACGAGCAGTACTTC. Protein sequence: CASSYGTSGFYEQYF.